Below are 8 T cell receptor beta chains sequenced from a single sample in a study of breast tumors, draining lymph nodes, adjacent tissues. MiXCR was run by TCRdb on the multiplex PCR reads, yielding one entry per CDR3 protein. Of 100,000 to 150,000 distinct CDR3 sequences in the sample, 20% to 25% were seen once. Axillary draining lymph nodes of breast cancer patients supplied the node samples. Sequencing was done on a sample of axillary lymph node tissue. These receptors came from a female donor with breast cancer. Some clones in this sample may be carry-over from other donors' samples.

This clonotype was detected ten times or more. The chain carries TRBV12-3 or TRBV12-4 and TRBJ2-2, with D uncertain. V lost 2 bases and J 1 base, leaving 5 bases between the germline ends. This CDR3 is built from 14 residues. The CDR3 sequence: CASSLIGNTGELFF. Written as DNA, the CDR3 is TGTGCCAGCAGTTTAATAGGGAACACCGGGGAGCTGTTTTTT.

Comment on this clonotype: This may be a read error, as it is one base from a much larger clone. The V and J genes are TRBV7-9 and TRBJ2-1, with no clear D. This CDR3 spans 13 amino acids. V dropped 4 bases and J dropped 8 bases, with 12 bases sitting between them. The germline gives CDR1 SEHNR, CDR2 FQNEAQ (reference sequence). The CDR3 nucleotides read TGTGCCAGCAGCTCAGCAGCCGGCTATGAGCAGTTCTTC. This translates into CASSSAAGYEQFF.

This clonotype was counted a single time. V and J are TRBV7-2 and TRBJ2-4; perhaps TRBD2 as D (6 bases). Trimming took off 3 bases at V and 7 bases at J, with 13 bases between the two ends. The CDR3 covers 14 residues. In germline, CDR1 is SGHTA, CDR2 FQGNSA. CDR3 in DNA: TGTGCCAGCAGCTTCGTAGCTGGGGGGAACATTCAGTACTTC. It encodes CASSFVAGGNIQYF.

In its sample, this clonotype was seen many times. The CDR3 sequence: CASSYTGTLGYEQYF. Written as DNA, the CDR3 is TGTGCCAGCAGTTACACCGGGACTTTAGGCTACGAGCAGTACTTC. J is TRBJ2-7 and V is TRBV6-2 or TRBV6-3; TRBD2 is a possible D gene (6 bases). V lost 2 bases, J lost 3 bases, and 14 bases lay in between. Germline V lookup: CDR1 MNHEY, CDR2 SVGEGT. CDR3 length equals 15 residues.

About this clonotype itself: A read error may explain this, as a much larger clone is one base away. The chain combines TRBV15 with TRBJ2-5; D perhaps matches TRBD1 (5 bases). The germline V gene encodes CDR1 LNHNV and CDR2 YYDKDF (reference sequence). V was pared by 4 bases and J by 7 bases, with 16 bases between. The CDR3 runs to 14 residues. Here the CDR3 reads CATSTYRPSGTQYF. Here the CDR3 DNA reads TGTGCCACCAGCACCTACAGGCCGTCAGGGACCCAGTACTTC.

The table lists this clonotype with many counts. The rearrangement joins TRBV19 to TRBJ1-5; D may be TRBD1 (6 bases). The V end lost 7 bases, the J end lost 2 bases, and 9 bases lay between the germline ends. This CDR3 contains 13 residues. Germline-derived CDR1 and CDR2 are LNHDA and SQIVND (reference sequence). The DNA for the CDR3 is TGTGCCAGTACGACAGGACGCAATCAGCCCCAGCATTTT. Protein: CASTTGRNQPQHF.

This clonotype has at least ten counts. CDR3 DNA sequence: TGTGCCAGCAGCAGCTCGGGGGGGCCTTTCTACGAGCAGTACTTC. It codes for CASSSSGGPFYEQYF. V usage is TRBV7-6 and J usage is TRBJ2-7, with 8 bases lining up with TRBD2. V lost 5 bases and J lost 3; bases outside the gene matches: 9. Looked up from germline, CDR1 is SGHVS and CDR2 is FNYEAQ. The CDR3 length is 15 residues.

On this clonotype itself: Its ends do not fully match the called genes, so a read error is possible. The chain recombines TRBV5-4 with TRBJ1-2, with 8 bases that match TRBD1. From germline, CDR1 is SGHNT and CDR2 YYREEE (reference sequence). The CDR3 is made up of 14 amino acids. This CDR3 is CASSQGASNYGHTF. As DNA, the CDR3 is TGTGCCAGCAGCCAGGGGGCGAGTAACTATGGCCACACCTTC.